Each of the 22 T cell receptor beta chains below was sequenced from the same sample in a study of blood T cell repertoires in COVID-19. The data were produced by immunoSEQ multiplex PCR, yet TCRdb's version contains in-frame clones alone and is incomplete. The data show 250,000 to 400,000 clones, about 87% seen once. Sequenced sample: peripheral blood. All receptors come from a woman in her thirties with COVID-19, enrolled during active disease.

The gene calls are TRBV1 and TRBJ2-1; TRBD2 is taken as the D call from the table, unchecked against the DNA. TRBV1 is marked as a pseudogene. The CDR3 has 18 residues. The CDR3 loop is CTSSQDRTSGGSYNEQFF. As DNA, the CDR3 is TGCACCAGCAGCCAAGATCGAACTAGCGGGGGCTCCTACAATGAGCAGTTCTTC.

The CDR3 is CASSLGTAYNSPLHF. The CDR3 DNA is TGTGCCAGCAGCTTGGGGACAGCATATAATTCACCCCTCCACTTT. This chain joins TRBV11-3 and TRBJ1-6; 7 bases agree with TRBD1. The CDR3 has 15 residues. V gave up 3 bases and J gave up 4 bases; unmatched junction bases: 3. The germline CDR1 and CDR2 sequences are SGHNT and YENEEA.

The rearrangement links TRBV4-3 to TRBJ2-2, with 8 nucleotides matching TRBD1. V trimming: 1 base; J trimming: 8 bases; junction bases outside the gene matches: 6. Germline CDR1 and CDR2: LGHNA and YSLEER. The CDR3 sequence is 15 residues long. The CDR3 nucleotides read TGCGCCAGCAGCCAAGGACAGGGGAATGCGGGGGAGCTGTTTTTT. Translation gives CASSQGQGNAGELFF.

For this clone: This same CDR3 is encoded by further DNA sequences in the sample. DNA for the CDR3: TGTGCCAGCAGCTTGGGACTAGCGGGAACAGATACGCAGTATTTT. Residues: CASSLGLAGTDTQYF. This chain links TRBV7-9 with TRBJ2-3; 13 bases are a match to TRBD2. Germline V gene data show CDR1 as SEHNR and CDR2 as FQNEAQ (reference sequence). The CDR3 is 15 amino acids. Germline trimming cut 3 bases from V and 3 bases from J; bases unmatched to any gene: 0.

This CDR3 reads CASSSPERGGYNEQFF. The CDR3, as DNA: TGTGCCAGCAGCTCCCCTGAGCGGGGGGGCTACAATGAGCAGTTCTTC. The chain recombines TRBV7-2 with TRBJ2-1, with TRBD2 matching 10 bases. J gave up 3 bases and V 4 bases, and 6 bases lay outside the gene matches. The germline V gene encodes CDR1 SGHTA and CDR2 FQGNSA. The length of the CDR3 is 16 residues.

The rearrangement uses TRBV6-4 and TRBJ1-2; no firm D call. The CDR3 loop spans 13 amino acids. Per the germline V gene, CDR1 is MRHNA and CDR2 is SNTAGT. Trimming took off 6 bases at V and 6 bases at J, with 14 bases between the two ends. In DNA form, the CDR3 reads TGTGCCAGCAGCCCGGAGGGCATCGATGGCTACACCTTC. Translating gives CASSPEGIDGYTF.

The chain employs TRBV6-5 and TRBJ1-2, with 8 positions matching TRBD1. This CDR3 has 14 residues. V trimming: 10 bases; J trimming: 4 bases; junction bases outside the gene matches: 11. CDR1 MNHEY and CDR2 SVGAGI come from the germline V gene. CDR3 residues: CAIRSGTGLYGYTF. The CDR3 coding sequence is TGTGCCATACGATCCGGGACAGGCCTCTATGGCTACACCTTC.

This clone appeared once. V is TRBV5-1 and J is TRBJ1-1; TRBD1 is a possible D gene (5 bases). CDR1 and CDR2 (germline): SGHRS, YFSETQ. This CDR3 comprises 17 residues. Trimming took 0 bases from V and 0 from J, leaving 15 bases between them. CDR3 sequence reads: CASSLGQGLTLNTEAFF. CDR3 bases: TGCGCCAGCAGCTTGGGGCAGGGACTGACCCTGAACACTGAAGCTTTCTTT.

CDR3 sequence: CAISESSPTGGYGYTF. The CDR3, as DNA: TGTGCCATCAGTGAGTCGAGCCCTACAGGGGGCTATGGCTACACCTTC. The rearrangement links TRBV10-3 to TRBJ1-2, with TRBD1 identical over 8 bases. With V trimmed by 0 bases and J by 4 bases, 7 bases remained unmatched. Germline V gene sequence: CDR1 ENHRY, CDR2 SYGVKD. The CDR3 is 16 amino acids.

The chain recombines TRBV15 with TRBJ1-4, with D possibly TRBD1 on 6 matching bases. Deletions cut 1 base from V and 7 bases from J, with 19 bases between. The CDR3 spans 17 residues. CDR1 is LNHNV, CDR2 YYDKDF, per germline (reference sequence). This chain's CDR3 is CATSRGGLTGSGEKLFF. CDR3 nucleotide sequence: TGTGCCACCAGCAGAGGCGGACTTACAGGGAGCGGTGAAAAACTGTTTTTT.

This clone was observed a single time. V usage is TRBV7-8 and J usage is TRBJ1-4, with 9 bases identical to TRBD1. Germline-derived CDR1 and CDR2 are SGHVS and FQNEAQ. The ends lost 2 bases at V and 4 bases at J; junction bases unmatched: 11. The CDR3 has 18 amino acids. The CDR3 region has the DNA TGTGCCAGCAGCTTACCGGCCTTAGGGGACAGGGTTAATGAAAAACTGTTTTTT. It is translated as CASSLPALGDRVNEKLFF.

This chain links TRBV9 with TRBJ1-3; TRBD1 might be the D (5 bases). There are 14 residues in the CDR3. Germline loops: CDR1 SGDLS, CDR2 YYNGEE. V shed 1 base and J shed 9 bases, with 14 bases lying between them. As DNA, the CDR3 is TGTGCCAGCAGCGTAAACCATCCCGGGGGCACCATATATTTT. Protein sequence: CASSVNHPGGTIYF. Complete variable domain (other parts from reference TRBV9 and TRBJ1-3): DSGVTQTPKHLITATGQRVTLRCSPRSGDLSVYWYQQSLDQGLQFLIQYYNGEERAKGNILERFSAQQFPDLHSELNLSSLELGDSALYFCASSVNHPGGTIYFGEGSWLTVV.

The genes are TRBV7-9 and TRBJ1-5; TRBD1 aligns across 9 bases. The junction had 12 bases not matched to a gene; V was cut back by 4 bases and J by 2 bases. Germline CDR1 SEHNR, CDR2 FQNEAQ (reference sequence). The CDR3 totals 18 residues. The DNA for the CDR3 is TGTGCCAGCAGCTCTACCGGGACAGGGAGTCTAGGCAATCAGCCCCAGCATTTT. It translates to CASSSTGTGSLGNQPQHF.

In DNA form, the CDR3 reads TGTGCCAGCAGTAAGACAGGGAACTATAATTCACCCCTCCACTTT. Translated: CASSKTGNYNSPLHF. The V gene is TRBV2, the J gene TRBJ1-6, with 7 bases lining up with TRBD1. CDR3 length equals 15 residues. CDR1 and CDR2 (germline): SNHLY, FYNNEI. V dropped 5 bases and J dropped 3; count of bases not matched to a gene: 4.

The chain is built from TRBV28 and TRBJ2-2, with D tentatively TRBD2 (5 bases). Trimming removed 10 bases from V and 6 bases from J, with 33 bases in between. From germline, CDR1 is MDHEN and CDR2 SYDVKM. CDR3 length equals 19 residues. The CDR3 is CATNQAGLRASGRAGELFF. The CDR3 bases are TGTGCCACCAATCAGGCCGGACTGAGGGCCAGTGGCCGAGCCGGGGAGCTGTTTTTT.

The rearrangement joins TRBV6-1 to TRBJ1-1, with a weak D call TRBD1 (5 bases). V lost 1 base and J lost 5, with 14 bases in between. The CDR3 length is 15 residues. Germline CDR1 is MNHNS and CDR2 is SASEGT. CDR3 coding DNA: TGTGCCAGCAGTGAAGGCAGGGCGAGTGGGACTGAAGCTTTCTTT. Translation: CASSEGRASGTEAFF.

About this clone: This same CDR3 is encoded by further DNA sequences in the sample. This rearrangement joins TRBV30 to TRBJ2-7; 8 bases map to TRBD1. With V trimmed by 2 bases and J by 2 bases, 5 bases remained unmatched. This CDR3 has 14 residues. Germline lookup yields CDR1 GTSNPN and CDR2 SVGIG (reference sequence). The CDR3 DNA reads TGTGCCTGGAGTACCGGGACAGGAACCTACGAGCAGTACTTC. Its protein is CAWSTGTGTYEQYF. Combining the CDR3 with reference TRBV30 and TRBJ2-7 gives the whole variable domain SQTIHQWPATLVQPVGSPLSLECTVEGTSNPNLYWYRQAAGRGLQLLFYSVGIGQISSEVPQNLSASRPQDRQFILSSKKLLLSDSGFYLCAWSTGTGTYEQYFGPGTRLTVT.

J is TRBJ1-2 and V is TRBV4-3; TRBD1 matches at 10 bases. Unmatched junction bases numbered 8, after V lost 0 bases and J lost 4 bases. Looked up from germline, CDR1 is LGHNA and CDR2 is YSLEER. The CDR3 runs 17 residues. The CDR3 protein is CASSQEWMDRGTYGYTF. In nucleotides, the CDR3 is TGCGCCAGCAGCCAAGAATGGATGGACAGGGGGACCTATGGCTACACCTTC.

J is TRBJ2-1 and V is TRBV7-6; TRBD2 aligns across 9 bases. Germline V gene lookup returns CDR1 SGHVS and CDR2 FNYEAQ. Trimming at V came to 6 bases and at J to 0 bases, leaving 18 bases not matched to a gene. This CDR3 region has 20 residues. In DNA form, the CDR3 reads TGTGCCAGCAGTTTCGCGCCGTTGACTAGCGGTTATAGCTCCTACAATGAGCAGTTCTTC. This sequence encodes CASSFAPLTSGYSSYNEQFF.

V and J are TRBV6-5 and TRBJ2-1, with D tentatively TRBD1 (6 bases). In germline, CDR1 is MNHEY, CDR2 SVGAGI. Trimming pared 4 bases from V and 0 bases from J, leaving 13 bases between. The CDR3 has 16 residues. As DNA, the CDR3 is TGTGCCAGCAGTTTCCACAGGGAAAGCTCCTACAATGAGCAGTTCTTC. This encodes CASSFHRESSYNEQFF.

The chain has TRBV12-3 or TRBV12-4 and TRBJ1-2; 9 positions agree with TRBD1. CDR3 size: 13 residues. After removal of 10 bases from V and 4 bases from J, the junction contained 7 bases not matched to a gene. DNA for the CDR3: TGTGCCACCAAACAGGGGGCTGGCTATGGCTACACCTTC. This encodes CATKQGAGYGYTF.

V is TRBV5-1 and J is TRBJ1-3; 8 positions match TRBD1. J gave up 6 bases and V 3 bases, and 8 bases lay outside the gene matches. The germline V gene has CDR1 SGHRS and CDR2 YFSETQ. This CDR3 spans 15 amino acids. DNA of the CDR3: TGCGCCAGCAGCTACGGGACAGGCTTGACAAACACCATATATTTT. Translating gives CASSYGTGLTNTIYF.